This T cell receptor beta chain was sequenced for a study of blood T cell repertoires in COVID-19. For the study at large: The cDNA or gDNA used as material had been derived from T cells, B-cell-depleted T cells, or PBMCs.

The repertoire was sequenced with immunoSEQ multiplex PCR; TCRdb's copy has only in-frame clones and lacks some. Here the sample spans some 220,000 clones, approximately 82% being singletons. Trimming removed 2 bases from V and 2 bases from J; junction bases left unmatched: 8. CDR1 and CDR2 (germline): KGHSH, LQKENI. This CDR3 is 16 amino acids long. This receptor was obtained from a man aged 45-65 years with active or convalescent COVID-19. Material for sequencing was peripheral blood. The rearrangement joins TRBV18 to TRBJ2-7; TRBD1 matches at 8 bases. In DNA form, the CDR3 reads TGTGCCAGCTCACCAATCGAGGGACAGGCCACCTACGAGCAGTACTTC. This sequence encodes CASSPIEGQATYEQYF.